This TCR beta chain was retrieved from a study of T cell changes during pregnancy in multiple sclerosis. CDR1 is MRHNA, CDR2 SNTAGT, per germline. CDR3 length: 13 amino acids. The germline V and J ends were trimmed by 5 bases and 4 bases, with 11 bases remaining between them. Assay used: immunoSEQ multiplex PCR; TCRdb lists only in-frame clones, some missing. The repertoire has some 14,000 clones, over 85% of them found once; the top ten carry approximately 2.8%. The genes are TRBV6-4 and TRBJ2-5; D may be TRBD2 (5 bases). This clonotype originated in a female donor in good health, enrolled as a control in a pregnancy study. Here the sequenced sample was peripheral blood, taken in the second trimester of pregnancy. The CDR3 nucleotides read TGTGCCAGCAGTCGGCGGGCGGGAGAGACCCAGTACTTC. Amino acids: CASSRRAGETQYF.